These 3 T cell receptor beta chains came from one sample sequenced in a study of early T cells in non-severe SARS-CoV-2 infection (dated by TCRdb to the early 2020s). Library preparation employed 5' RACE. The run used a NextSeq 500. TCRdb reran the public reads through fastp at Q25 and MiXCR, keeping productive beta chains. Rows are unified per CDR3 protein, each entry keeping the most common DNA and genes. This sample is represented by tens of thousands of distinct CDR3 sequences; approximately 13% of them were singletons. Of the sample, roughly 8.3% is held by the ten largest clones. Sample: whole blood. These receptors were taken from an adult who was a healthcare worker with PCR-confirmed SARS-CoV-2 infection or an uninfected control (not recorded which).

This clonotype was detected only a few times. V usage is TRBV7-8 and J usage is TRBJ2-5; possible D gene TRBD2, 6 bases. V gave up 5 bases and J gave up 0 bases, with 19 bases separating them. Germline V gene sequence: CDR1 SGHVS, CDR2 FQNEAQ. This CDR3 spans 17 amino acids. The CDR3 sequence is CASSGRPGLQYQETQYF. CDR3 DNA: TGTGCCAGCAGCGGCCGACCGGGACTCCAGTACCAAGAGACCCAGTACTTC.

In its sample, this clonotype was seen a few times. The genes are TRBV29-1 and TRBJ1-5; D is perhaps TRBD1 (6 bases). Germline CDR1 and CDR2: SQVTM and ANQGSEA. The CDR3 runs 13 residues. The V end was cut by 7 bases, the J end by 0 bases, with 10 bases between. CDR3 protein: CSARTDSNQPQHF. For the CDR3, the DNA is TGCAGCGCCCGGACAGATAGCAATCAGCCCCAGCATTTT.

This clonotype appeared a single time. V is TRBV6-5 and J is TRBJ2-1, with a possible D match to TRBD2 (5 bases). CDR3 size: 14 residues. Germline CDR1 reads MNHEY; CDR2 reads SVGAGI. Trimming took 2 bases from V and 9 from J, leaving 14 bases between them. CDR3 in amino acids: CASSYVGRGGEQFF. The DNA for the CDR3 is TGTGCCAGCAGTTACGTGGGGAGAGGAGGTGAGCAGTTCTTC.